This T cell receptor (beta chain) was recovered during a study of blood T cell repertoires in COVID-19. Study context: The United States, Italy and Spain supplied acute and convalescent COVID-19 samples. The cDNA or gDNA used as material had been derived from T cells, B-cell-depleted T cells, or PBMCs.

CDR3 length: 12 residues. Germline values: CDR1 KGHSH, CDR2 LQKENI. V was shortened by 5 bases and J by 6 bases, with 9 bases between the two germline ends. Study processing details: Amplified reference gene primers provided the basis for estimating nucleated cell counts. TCRdb's table, derived via immunoSEQ multiplex PCR, lists solely in-frame clones and lacks some. The V and J calls and clone size come from that table; D and trimming were worked out from the DNA. This sample has 70,000 to 85,000 clones, with approximately 78% found just once. The chain has TRBV18 and TRBJ2-3; tentative D call: TRBD1 (5 bases). The sample taken for sequencing was peripheral blood. This TCR was recovered from a human donor in a cohort sampled during active COVID-19. The DNA for the CDR3 is TGTGCCAGCTCATCGAACAGGGATACGCAGTATTTT. It yields the protein CASSSNRDTQYF.